These 32 T cell receptor beta chains originate from one sample sequenced in a study of cytomegalovirus exposure and HLA in healthy donors (dated by TCRdb to about 2017). Receptors were amplified or captured by the immunoSEQ multiplex PCR assay. A mixture of 60 forward primers for TCR Vbeta segments and 13 reverse primers for TCR Jbeta segments was used in the multiplex PCR. As stored in TCRdb, this immuneACCESS dataset retains in-frame rearrangements with V and J assigned. A fraction of the clones does not appear; measured against another copy, unresolved V genes explain less than half of the discrepancy, and the remainder lacks a known reason. Across this sample there are 150,000 or so clones, with 70% to 90% seen only once. In total, the top ten clones hold roughly 2.3% of the sample. The source material was PBMCs. Source of these receptors: a woman aged 18-35 years in good health and CMV-seronegative.

This rearrangement joins TRBV15 to TRBJ2-1; TRBD1 matches 8 bases. V lost 0 bases and J lost 9; bases outside the gene matches: 7. Germline V CDR1 and CDR2: LNHNV, YYDKDF (reference sequence). The CDR3 length is 15 residues. The CDR3 DNA follows: TGTGCCACCAGCAGAGAACGGCAGGGGGCGGTTGAGCAGTTCTTC. This sequence encodes CATSRERQGAVEQFF. Full variable domain (outside the CDR3, taken from reference TRBV15 and TRBJ2-1): DAMVIQNPRYQVTQFGKPVTLSCSQTLNHNVMYWYQQKSSQAPKLLFHYYDKDFNNEADTPDNFQSRRPNTSFCFLDIRSPGLGDTAMYLCATSRERQGAVEQFFGPGTRLTVL.

The chain is built from TRBV12-5 and TRBJ2-3; TRBD2 agrees at 7 bases. Looked up from germline, CDR1 is LGHNT and CDR2 is FRNRAP. This CDR3 has 15 amino acids. V lost 4 bases to trimming and J lost 3 bases; unmatched junction nucleotides: 7. In nucleotides, the CDR3 is TGTGCTAGTGGTTGGGGGTCTAGCGGAACAGATACGCAGTATTTT. Its translation is CASGWGSSGTDTQYF.

This clone has a handful of counts. The chain combines TRBV28 with TRBJ2-2, with TRBD1 identical over 8 bases. The CDR3 is made up of 15 amino acids. Germline assignment: CDR1 MDHEN and CDR2 SYDVKM. J gave up 4 bases and V 6 bases, and 7 bases lay outside the gene matches. CDR3 sequence (DNA): TGTGCCAGCAGATCCGGGACAGGCGGCACCGGGGAGCTGTTTTTT. As protein: CASRSGTGGTGELFF.

The rearrangement joins TRBV5-1 to TRBJ2-3, with unresolved D. The germline gives CDR1 SGHRS, CDR2 YFSETQ. The ends were cut back, 1 base at V and 2 bases at J, with 8 bases in the middle. The CDR3 contains 14 residues. The CDR3 sequence: CASSLSTATDTQYF. DNA for the CDR3: TGCGCCAGCAGCTTGAGCACAGCCACAGATACGCAGTATTTT.

This clone was picked up one time. The gene calls are TRBV7-2 and TRBJ2-1; D remains unclear. The V gene lost 0 bases and the J gene lost 2 bases, with 8 bases spanning the gap. CDR3 length equals 15 residues. Germline lookup yields CDR1 SGHTA and CDR2 FQGNSA. CDR3 protein: CASSLASLAYNEQFF. DNA for the CDR3: TGTGCCAGCAGCTTAGCGTCACTCGCCTACAATGAGCAGTTCTTC.

The chain couples TRBV25-1 to TRBJ2-7; D is perhaps TRBD1 (5 bases). V was trimmed by 3 bases and J by 3 bases, leaving 18 bases between them. Germline loops: CDR1 MGHDK, CDR2 SYGVNS. The CDR3 extends over 16 amino acids. The CDR3 sequence is CASSEIKKGNIYEQYF. The CDR3, as DNA: TGTGCCAGCAGTGAGATAAAGAAGGGGAATATCTACGAGCAGTACTTC.

The genes are TRBV29-1 and TRBJ2-7, with 7 bases lining up with TRBD1. This CDR3 spans 15 amino acids. Germline V gene sequence: CDR1 SQVTM, CDR2 ANQGSEA. The V and J ends lost 2 bases and 1 base, in that order; junction bases with no gene match: 8. The CDR3: CSVEIDRARSYEQYF. The CDR3, as DNA: TGCAGCGTTGAAATCGACAGGGCTAGGTCCTACGAGCAGTACTTC.

The chain combines TRBV11-2 with TRBJ2-3; 8 bases match TRBD2. After removal of 3 bases from V and 1 base from J, the junction contained 9 bases not matched to a gene. Germline assignment: CDR1 SGHAT and CDR2 FQNNGV. This CDR3 is built from 17 residues. CDR3 sequence reads: CASSLGQRGSGTDTQYF. In DNA form, the CDR3 reads TGTGCCAGCAGCTTGGGCCAGCGGGGGTCGGGCACAGATACGCAGTATTTT. Drawing the rest from reference TRBV11-2 and TRBJ2-3, the complete variable domain is EAGVAQSPRYKIIEKRQSVAFWCNPISGHATLYWYQQILGQGPKLLIQFQNNGVVDDSQLPKDRFSAERLKGVDSTLKIQPAKLEDSAVYLCASSLGQRGSGTDTQYFGPGTRLTVL.

The J gene is TRBJ1-2, the V gene TRBV30; D gene unclear. Between the trimmed V and J ends, which lost 3 bases and 3 bases, there was a span of 5 bases. CDR3 length: 11 amino acids. Germline CDR1 GTSNPN, CDR2 SVGIG (reference sequence). The CDR3: CAWRQYYGYTF. The CDR3 coding sequence is TGTGCCTGGAGACAGTACTATGGCTACACCTTC.

V and J are TRBV20-1 and TRBJ2-7; possibly TRBD2 for D (5 bases). The CDR3 is made up of 11 amino acids. The ends were cut back, 4 bases at V and 7 bases at J, with 11 bases in the middle. Germline assignment: CDR1 DFQATT and CDR2 SNEGSKA (reference sequence). The CDR3 DNA sequence: TGCAGTGCTAAGGACTCTGGGGAGCAGTACTTC. It is translated as CSAKDSGEQYF.

The chain joins TRBV30 to TRBJ1-2; TRBD1 might be the D (5 bases). Trimming removed 5 bases from V and 7 bases from J, with 11 bases in between. This CDR3 region has 11 residues. Germline CDR1 is GTSNPN and CDR2 is SVGIG (reference sequence). The CDR3 DNA is TGTGCCTGGTATGACCAGGGTGGCTACACCTTC. Protein sequence: CAWYDQGGYTF.

This clone was counted a single time. The chain recombines TRBV7-3 with TRBJ2-2; D is undetermined. CDR1 SGHTA and CDR2 FQGTGA come from the germline V gene. This CDR3 is built from 13 residues. Trimming cost V 2 bases and J 8 bases, with 9 bases left between them. CDR3 coding DNA: TGTGCCAGCAGCTTACAGGTGGCGGGGGAGCTGTTTTTT. The encoded protein is CASSLQVAGELFF.

This clone was seen a single time. The CDR3 here is CASSRPGAGGSYEQYF. The CDR3 DNA reads TGTGCCAGCAGCCGCCCTGGGGCGGGAGGGTCCTACGAGCAGTACTTC. This rearrangement joins TRBV11-1 to TRBJ2-7, with 9 bases matching TRBD2. The CDR3 has 16 residues. V lost 5 bases to trimming and J lost 1 base; unmatched junction nucleotides: 9. CDR1 and CDR2 from the germline V gene are SGHAT and FQDESV (reference sequence).

The V and J genes are TRBV2 and TRBJ2-1; D not certain. Germline V gives CDR1 SNHLY, CDR2 FYNNEI. The CDR3 covers 13 residues. V gave up 5 bases and J gave up 2 bases, with 7 bases separating them. The CDR3 is CASSPTPYNEQFF. In DNA, the CDR3 is TGTGCCAGCAGTCCGACTCCCTACAATGAGCAGTTCTTC. Filled out from reference TRBV2 and TRBJ2-1, the complete variable domain reads EPEVTQTPSHQVTQMGQEVILRCVPISNHLYFYWYRQILGQKVEFLVSFYNNEISEKSEIFDDQFSVERPDGSNFTLKIRSTKLEDSAMYFCASSPTPYNEQFFGPGTRLTVL.

V is TRBV30 and J is TRBJ2-2, with 7 positions matching TRBD2. This CDR3 spans 12 amino acids. CDR1 and CDR2 from the germline V gene are GTSNPN and SVGIG (reference sequence). V lost 5 bases, J lost 6 bases, and 3 bases stayed unmatched. The CDR3 sequence: CAWSSGAGELFF. In DNA, the CDR3 is TGTGCCTGGTCAAGCGGGGCCGGGGAGCTGTTTTTT.

V usage is TRBV19 and J usage is TRBJ1-5, with D possibly being TRBD1 (5 bases). The germline gives CDR1 LNHDA, CDR2 SQIVND (reference sequence). This CDR3 spans 16 amino acids. V lost 10 bases and J lost 4, with 23 bases in between. CDR3 DNA: TGTGCCACCAGGGCCCCCGTCCAGGGTCGTAATCAGCCCCAGCATTTT. This codes for CATRAPVQGRNQPQHF.

This chain links TRBV6-1 with TRBJ2-3; 13 bases match TRBD2. The V segment lost 2 bases and the J segment 4 bases; nucleotides outside the gene matches: 0. Germline CDR1 is MNHNS and CDR2 is SASEGT. The CDR3 loop spans 15 amino acids. This CDR3 is CASSETSGGADTQYF. CDR3 nucleotide sequence: TGTGCCAGCAGTGAAACTAGCGGGGGGGCAGATACGCAGTATTTT.

The chain recombines TRBV5-4 with TRBJ1-2; D gene ambiguous. The CDR3 has 13 amino acids. CDR1 SGHNT and CDR2 YYREEE come from the germline V gene (reference sequence). The germline V and J ends were trimmed by 0 bases and 3 bases, with 6 bases remaining between them. Written as DNA, the CDR3 is TGTGCCAGCAGCTTGGCCGGGGACTATGGCTACACCTTC. Translated: CASSLAGDYGYTF. Based on the CDR3 plus reference TRBV5-4 and TRBJ1-2, the full variable domain is ETGVTQSPTHLIKTRGQQVTLRCSSQSGHNTVSWYQQALGQGPQFIFQYYREEENGRGNFPPRFSGLQFPNYSSELNVNALELDDSALYLCASSLAGDYGYTFGSGTRLTVV.

The chain carries TRBV2 and TRBJ2-5, with 7 positions matching TRBD2. V gave up 10 bases and J gave up 5 bases; unmatched junction bases: 16. Germline loops: CDR1 SNHLY, CDR2 FYNNEI. The length of the CDR3 is 15 residues. The CDR3 spells CATRGRRRERETQYF. CDR3 in DNA: TGTGCCACCAGAGGCCGGAGGCGGGAGCGGGAGACCCAGTACTTC.

The genes are TRBV4-3 and TRBJ2-1; 8 nucleotides align to TRBD2. Per germline, CDR1 LGHNA and CDR2 YSLEER. The CDR3 length is 15 residues. V lost 1 base, J lost 8 bases, and 7 bases stayed unmatched. This CDR3 reads CASSQVWRGDHEQFF. CDR3 bases: TGCGCCAGCAGCCAAGTTTGGCGGGGGGACCATGAGCAGTTCTTC.

V usage is TRBV27 and J usage is TRBJ2-1, with 9 bases aligning to TRBD1. The CDR3 loop spans 14 amino acids. Germline V gene data show CDR1 as MNHEY and CDR2 as SMNVEV (reference sequence). The V and J ends lost 5 bases and 9 bases, in that order; junction bases with no gene match: 8. The DNA for the CDR3 is TGTGCCAGCAGTCTATGGGACAGGGCGGGTGAGCAGTTCTTC. Amino acids: CASSLWDRAGEQFF.

In regard to this clone: The junction departs from germline at one end; a sequencing error may be responsible. The chain couples TRBV10-3 to TRBJ2-2, with TRBD1 matching over 12 bases. This CDR3 is 16 amino acids long. Germline-derived CDR1 and CDR2 are ENHRY and SYGVKD. CDR3 protein: CAISDGTGGLAGELLF. The CDR3 bases are TGTGCCATCAGTGATGGGACAGGGGGCCTCGCCGGGGAGCTGCTTTTT.

This chain joins TRBV7-2 and TRBJ2-1; 8 bases line up with TRBD2. The V and J ends lost 3 bases and 11 bases, in that order; junction bases with no gene match: 6. This CDR3 region has 13 residues. Looked up from germline, CDR1 is SGHTA and CDR2 is FQGNSA. As DNA, the CDR3 is TGTGCCAGCAGCTTCCCTACTAGCGGCCAGCAGTTCTTC. It encodes CASSFPTSGQQFF.

This rearrangement joins TRBV28 to TRBJ2-3, with D tentatively TRBD2 (7 bases). CDR1 is MDHEN and CDR2 is SYDVKM in the germline V gene. With 6 bases removed from V and 6 bases from J, the gap between germline ends came to 13 bases. The CDR3 spans 13 residues. The CDR3 sequence is CASRGGAGDTQYF. In nucleotides, the CDR3 is TGTGCCAGCAGGGGGGGGGCCGGCGATACGCAGTATTTT.

The gene calls are TRBV19 and TRBJ2-1; D is perhaps TRBD2 (6 bases). V lost 3 bases and J 10 bases, leaving 10 bases between the germline ends. The CDR3 has 12 residues. The germline gives CDR1 LNHDA, CDR2 SQIVND (reference sequence). CDR3 sequence reads: CASSIGTSEQFF. As DNA, the CDR3 is TGTGCCAGTAGTATTGGGACTTCCGAGCAGTTCTTC.

The J gene is TRBJ1-3, the V gene TRBV7-2; TRBD1 matches at 7 bases. CDR1 is SGHTA, CDR2 FQGNSA, per germline. The CDR3 is made up of 17 amino acids. The V gene end was trimmed by 2 bases and the J gene end by 0 bases; junction bases not matched to a gene: 7. The CDR3 sequence: CASSLNRRGYSGNTIYF. DNA for the CDR3: TGTGCCAGCAGCTTAAATCGCAGGGGGTACTCTGGAAACACCATATATTTT.

The CDR3 DNA reads as TGTGCCAGCAGCCCAGCGGCGGGCCTCACCTACGAGCAGTACTTC. As protein: CASSPAAGLTYEQYF. The chain combines TRBV4-2 with TRBJ2-7; possible D gene TRBD2, 5 bases. V was clipped by 4 bases and J by 2 bases, with 15 bases between them. CDR1 and CDR2 (germline): LGHNA, YNFKEQ. CDR3 length: 15 amino acids.

The chain links TRBV6-5 to TRBJ1-5; tentative D call: TRBD1 (6 bases). Germline V gives CDR1 MNHEY, CDR2 SVGAGI. The V and J ends lost 4 bases and 4 bases respectively, with 11 bases between them. This CDR3 is built from 14 residues. The CDR3 nucleotides read TGTGCCAGCAGTTCCTGGGGGCGAAATCAGCCCCAGCATTTT. Translated: CASSSWGRNQPQHF.

The CDR3 DNA follows: TGCGCCAGCAGCCAACTTGCGCCCGTATTTAACAATGAGCAGTTCTTC. As protein: CASSQLAPVFNNEQFF. The chain recombines TRBV4-1 with TRBJ2-1; no firm D call. CDR1 is MGHRA and CDR2 is YSYEKL in the germline V gene. V was cut by 2 bases and J by 5 bases, with 16 bases left in between. The CDR3 extends over 16 amino acids.

The rearrangement uses TRBV6-5 and TRBJ1-2, with 7 bases that match TRBD1. Germline V gives CDR1 MNHEY, CDR2 SVGAGI. This CDR3 comprises 13 residues. The V gene end was trimmed by 2 bases and the J gene end by 7 bases; junction bases not matched to a gene: 4. This CDR3 is CASSYNRGCGYTF. The CDR3 coding sequence is TGTGCCAGCAGTTACAACAGGGGATGTGGCTACACCTTC.

The chain links TRBV4-2 to TRBJ2-3; 12 nucleotides agree with TRBD2. The CDR3 has 17 amino acids. Germline values: CDR1 LGHNA, CDR2 YNFKEQ. The J segment lost 3 bases and the V segment lost 0 bases, leaving 4 bases of the junction unmatched. The CDR3 DNA reads as TGTGCCAGCAGCCAAGATAGGGGGACTAGCGGGACAGATACGCAGTATTTT. Encoded protein: CASSQDRGTSGTDTQYF.

This chain joins TRBV28 and TRBJ1-5; D is possibly TRBD1 (5 bases). From germline, CDR1 is MDHEN and CDR2 SYDVKM. This CDR3 has 12 amino acids. V was shortened by 6 bases and J by 15 bases, with 18 bases between the two germline ends. The CDR3, as DNA: TGTGCCAGCAGACCCCGGGACTCTGGTGGGCATTTT. Encoded protein: CASRPRDSGGHF.